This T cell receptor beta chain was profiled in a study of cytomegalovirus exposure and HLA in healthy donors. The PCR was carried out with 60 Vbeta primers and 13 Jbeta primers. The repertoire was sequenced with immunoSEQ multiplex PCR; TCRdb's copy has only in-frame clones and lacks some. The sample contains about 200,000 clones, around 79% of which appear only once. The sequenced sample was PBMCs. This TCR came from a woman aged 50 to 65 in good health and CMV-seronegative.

CDR3 coding DNA: TGTGCCAGCAGTGCTACGACAGCGCTGGCCGGGGAGCTGTTTTTT. Protein sequence: CASSATTALAGELFF. V and J are TRBV6-4 and TRBJ2-2, with a possible D match to TRBD1 (5 bases). The germline V and J ends were trimmed by 4 bases and 6 bases, with 15 bases remaining between them. The CDR3 loop spans 15 amino acids. Germline loops: CDR1 MRHNA, CDR2 SNTAGT.